One T cell receptor (beta chain) is described in this entry. The PCR contained 60 Vbeta and 13 Jbeta primers. Repertoires were generated with immunoSEQ multiplex PCR, while TCRdb's copy carries only in-frame clones and drops some. The table shows some 170,000 clones, with 77% occurring only once. CDR1 is MDHEN, CDR2 SYDVKM, per germline. V was cut by 10 bases and J by 6 bases, with 12 bases left in between. This CDR3 spans 12 amino acids. These data come from a study of cytomegalovirus exposure and HLA in healthy donors. The sequencing input was PBMCs. The V call is TRBV28, the J call TRBJ2-2; possibly TRBD2 for D (6 bases). This sequence originates from a woman aged 55 to 70 in good health and CMV-seropositive. In DNA form, the CDR3 reads TGTGCCACCGGGAGTTTACCCGGGGAGCTGTTTTTT. Its protein product is CATGSLPGELFF.